This T cell receptor beta chain was captured by sequencing in a study of T cell responses to AZD1222 COVID-19 vaccine. The V gene lost 3 bases and the J gene lost 7 bases, with 7 bases spanning the gap. There are 12 residues in the CDR3. Study-level findings and limits: The study found vaccine-associated CD4 TCRs spanning spike, dominant at 160-218 and 743-854. Donors in the cohort were predominantly white British and more often female, and clonal diversity was possibly underestimated.

Generated by immunoSEQ multiplex PCR, the TCRdb table keeps only in-frame clones and is missing some. The sample records 100,000 to 120,000 clones, roughly 87% being singletons. On this clone: Its antigen is unknown.

Specimen: peripheral blood, collected 28 days after the second AZD1222 dose. This TCR derives from an adult who received the AZD1222 COVID-19 vaccine. The V call is TRBV12-3 or TRBV12-4, the J call TRBJ2-1; D unclear. CDR3 nucleotide sequence: TGTGCCAGCAGTTTCGAGAGAAATGAGCAGTTCTTC. This translates into CASSFERNEQFF.